The rows below give T cell receptor beta chains drawn from one sample of a study of cytomegalovirus exposure and HLA in healthy donors. TCRdb's table, derived via immunoSEQ multiplex PCR, lists solely in-frame clones and lacks some. The table has 65,000 to 90,000 clones, approximately 95% seen once. Material for sequencing was PBMCs. All receptors derive from a man between 18 and 29 years old in good health and CMV-seronegative. CDR3s include the opening cysteine and the closing phenylalanine or tryptophan. Each record gives: D gene, V gene, J gene, clone size, CDR3 length, CDR3 protein, CDR3 DNA. D genes are given only for firm matches. Not all rows give a size; the values are once, few, many and, for expanded clones, a class.

-	TRBV27	TRBJ2-6	-	19	CASSFFGVGGFGGANVLTF	TGTGCCAGCAGTTTTTTCGGGGTGGGCGGGTTCGGTGGGGCCAACGTCCTGACTTTC
TRBD1	TRBV7-2	TRBJ2-3	-	16	CASSLERTGGTDTQYF	TGTGCCAGCAGCTTAGAAAGGACAGGGGGCACAGATACGCAGTATTTT
-	TRBV4-3	TRBJ1-1	-	15	CASSHTVSGNTEAFF	TGCGCCAGCAGCCATACGGTTTCGGGGAACACTGAAGCTTTCTTT
-	TRBV4-2	TRBJ1-1	-	15	CASSQESYIPLEAFF	TGTGCCAGCAGCCAAGAATCCTATATCCCTTTGGAAGCTTTCTTT
-	TRBV6-5	TRBJ1-1	-	14	CASPDQGNNTEAFF	TGTGCCAGTCCGGATCAGGGAAATAACACTGAAGCTTTCTTT
-	TRBV9	TRBJ1-1	-	15	CASSVEDSLNTEAFF	TGTGCCAGCAGCGTAGAGGACAGCCTGAACACTGAAGCTTTCTTT
-	TRBV11-2	TRBJ2-3	-	12	CASSLDSDTQYF	TGTGCCAGCAGCTTAGATTCGGATACGCAGTATTTT
-	TRBV4-1	TRBJ1-1	-	15	CASSQPTRGVTEAFF	TGCGCCAGCAGCCAGCCCACCCGGGGGGTCACTGAAGCTTTCTTT
TRBD1	TRBV28	TRBJ1-2	-	14	CASCPGQHNYGYTF	TGTGCCAGCTGTCCGGGACAGCATAACTATGGCTACACCTTC
-	TRBV7-8	TRBJ1-5	-	16	CASSLGVRGSNQPQHF	TGTGCCAGCAGCTTGGGGGTTAGGGGGAGCAATCAGCCCCAGCATTTT
-	TRBV27	TRBJ2-7	-	13	CASSKGESVEQYF	TGTGCCAGCAGTAAAGGGGAATCGGTCGAGCAGTACTTC
-	TRBV19	TRBJ2-3	once	14	CASSLQGNTDTQYF	TGTGCCAGTAGTTTGCAGGGGAACACAGATACGCAGTATTTT
TRBD1	TRBV6-9	TRBJ1-1	-	15	CASSLSQGVRTEAFF	TGTGCCAGCAGTTTATCTCAGGGGGTTCGTACTGAAGCTTTCTTT
TRBD2	TRBV9	TRBJ2-3	few	14	CASSPQTSADTQYF	TGTGCCAGCAGCCCGCAGACTAGCGCTGATACGCAGTATTTT
-	TRBV11-2	TRBJ2-1	-	16	CASSWLTGPFGNEQFF	TGTGCCAGCAGCTGGTTGACAGGCCCCTTCGGGAATGAGCAGTTCTTC
-	TRBV15	TRBJ2-6	-	16	CATSRERGTGANVLTF	TGTGCCACCAGCAGAGAAAGAGGTACAGGGGCCAACGTCCTGACTTTC
TRBD2	TRBV6-5	TRBJ2-3	-	16	CASSYGTTLDTDTQYF	TGTGCCAGCAGTTACGGGACTACTTTAGACACAGATACGCAGTATTTT
-	TRBV19	TRBJ1-4	-	14	CASSIHRDNEKLFF	TGTGCCAGTAGTATCCACAGGGATAATGAAAAACTGTTTTTT
-	TRBV30	TRBJ1-2	-	11	CAWSIAPGYTF	TGTGCCTGGAGTATAGCCCCAGGCTACACCTTC
-	TRBV9	TRBJ2-5	-	14	CASSVVGAEETQYF	TGTGCCAGCAGCGTAGTTGGGGCGGAAGAGACCCAGTACTTC
TRBD1	TRBV28	TRBJ1-4	-	14	CASSYRGGNEKLFF	TGTGCCAGCAGTTACAGGGGCGGCAATGAAAAACTGTTTTTT
-	TRBV19	TRBJ1-2	-	12	CASSIARGGYTF	TGTGCCAGTAGTATAGCACGGGGTGGCTACACCTTC
-	TRBV5-6	TRBJ2-1	-	14	CASSRPEGWNEQFF	TGTGCCAGCAGCCGGCCGGAGGGCTGGAATGAGCAGTTCTTC
TRBD2	TRBV4-3	TRBJ2-7	-	15	CASSQDYRPGGEQYF	TGCGCCAGCAGCCAAGATTACAGGCCGGGAGGGGAGCAGTACTTC
-	TRBV5-1	TRBJ2-6	once	18	CASTSGILNLSGANVLTF	TGCGCCAGCACCTCGGGAATCCTGAACCTCTCTGGGGCCAACGTCCTGACTTTC
-	TRBV13	TRBJ2-2	-	18	CASTTLLGGTPNTGELFF	TGTGCCAGCACCACCCTACTTGGGGGGACCCCGAACACCGGGGAGCTGTTTTTT
-	TRBV29-1	TRBJ2-3	-	11	CSVPSADTQYF	TGCAGCGTCCCCAGCGCAGATACGCAGTATTTT
-	TRBV1	TRBJ2-3	-	17	CTSSRIRGRWPTDTQYF	TGCACCAGCAGCCGAATAAGGGGTAGGTGGCCGACAGATACGCAGTATTTT
-	TRBV6-1	TRBJ1-2	-	13	CASSDTGLGGYTF	TGTGCCAGCAGTGATACGGGACTGGGAGGCTACACCTTC
TRBD1	TRBV7-2	TRBJ2-3	-	16	CASSRFGTGNPDTQYF	TGTGCCAGCAGCCGTTTCGGGACAGGGAACCCAGATACGCAGTATTTT
-	TRBV9	TRBJ1-5	-	19	CASSVEALHRGYSNQPQHF	TGTGCCAGCAGCGTAGAGGCCCTCCATAGGGGATATAGCAATCAGCCCCAGCATTTT
-	TRBV7-6	TRBJ2-7	-	13	CASSLSIYYEQYF	TGTGCCAGCAGCTTATCGATCTACTACGAGCAGTACTTC
-	TRBV6-1	TRBJ2-5	-	15	CASSVGGGLGETQYF	TGTGCCAGCAGTGTCGGGGGAGGTCTGGGGGAGACCCAGTACTTC
-	TRBV5-1	TRBJ1-1	-	15	CASSLVPGLNTEAFF	TGCGCCAGCAGCTTGGTCCCAGGGTTGAACACTGAAGCTTTCTTT
-	TRBV30	TRBJ2-7	-	13	CAWSVHAGSEQYF	TGTGCCTGGAGTGTACACGCGGGGAGCGAGCAGTACTTC
TRBD1	TRBV2	TRBJ2-7	-	16	CASSPRGQELIYEQYF	TGTGCCAGCAGCCCCCGGGGACAGGAGTTAATCTACGAGCAGTACTTC
TRBD1	TRBV19	TRBJ1-2	-	15	CASFDRGRGGYGYTF	TGTGCCAGTTTCGACAGGGGGCGTGGAGGCTATGGCTACACCTTC